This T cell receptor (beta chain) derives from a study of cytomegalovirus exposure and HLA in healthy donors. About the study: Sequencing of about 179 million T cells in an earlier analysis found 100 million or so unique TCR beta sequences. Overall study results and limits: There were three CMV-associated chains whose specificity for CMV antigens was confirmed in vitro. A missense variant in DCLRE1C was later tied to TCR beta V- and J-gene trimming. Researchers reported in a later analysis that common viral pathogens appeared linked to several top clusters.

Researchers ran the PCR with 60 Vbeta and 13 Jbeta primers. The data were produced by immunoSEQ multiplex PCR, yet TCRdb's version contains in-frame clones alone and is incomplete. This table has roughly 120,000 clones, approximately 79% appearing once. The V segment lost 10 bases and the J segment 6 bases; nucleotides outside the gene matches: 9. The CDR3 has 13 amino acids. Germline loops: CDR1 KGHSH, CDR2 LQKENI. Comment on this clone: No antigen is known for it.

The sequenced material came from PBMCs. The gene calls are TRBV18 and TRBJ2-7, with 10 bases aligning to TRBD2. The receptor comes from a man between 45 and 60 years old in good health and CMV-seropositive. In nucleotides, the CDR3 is TGTGCCACATCCGCTCCTAGCGGGGGCGAGCAGTACTTC. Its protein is CATSAPSGGEQYF.